Below are 32 T cell receptor beta chains sequenced from a single sample in a study of blood T cell repertoires in COVID-19. Repertoires were generated with immunoSEQ multiplex PCR, while TCRdb's copy carries only in-frame clones and drops some. There are hundreds of thousands of clones in the sample; 88% occur only once, and over 10% lies in the top ten. Sequencing input: peripheral blood. These receptors came from a woman between 50 and 59 years old with COVID-19, enrolled during active disease.

The chain carries TRBV9 and TRBJ1-1; D unresolved. Germline V gene data show CDR1 as SGDLS and CDR2 as YYNGEE. This CDR3 region has 15 residues. The ends were cut back, 3 bases at V and 0 bases at J, with 12 bases in the middle. CDR3 residues: CASSGYSDMNTEAFF. The CDR3 DNA is TGTGCCAGCAGCGGGTATTCCGACATGAACACTGAAGCTTTCTTT.

The CDR3 loop reads CASRPTGDDGYTF. The DNA for the CDR3 is TGCGCCAGCAGACCAACAGGGGACGACGGCTACACCTTC. V gene TRBV5-1 combines with J gene TRBJ1-2; 7 bases agree with TRBD1. The CDR3 is 13 amino acids. Germline CDR1 SGHRS, CDR2 YFSETQ. Unmatched junction bases numbered 9, after V lost 5 bases and J lost 8 bases.

The rearrangement joins TRBV10-3 to TRBJ2-5; 8 nucleotides line up with TRBD2. Germline V lookup: CDR1 ENHRY, CDR2 SYGVKD. The CDR3 length is 15 residues. V was pared by 8 bases and J by 1 base, with 9 bases of the junction left unmatched. The CDR3 sequence is CAIRSGLASQETQYF. In nucleotides, the CDR3 is TGTGCCATCCGGTCTGGACTAGCCTCCCAAGAGACCCAGTACTTC.

This clone appeared a single time. The genes are TRBV5-5 and TRBJ2-7; possible D gene TRBD2, 5 bases. Germline CDR1 and CDR2: SGHKS and YYEKEE (reference sequence). V was trimmed by 4 bases and J by 0 bases, leaving 14 bases between them. This CDR3 is 15 amino acids long. This CDR3 reads CASSLDAGGSYEQYF. Written as DNA, the CDR3 is TGTGCCAGCAGCCTGGACGCGGGCGGCTCCTACGAGCAGTACTTC.

The J gene is TRBJ2-7, the V gene TRBV24-1, with D maybe TRBD2 (6 bases). The CDR3 sequence is 12 residues long. V was pared by 10 bases and J by 6 bases, with 15 bases between. The germline gives CDR1 KGHDR, CDR2 SFDVKD. The CDR3 nucleotides are TGTGCCACTCAAAGCTTGGGAGGCGAGCAGTACTTC. As protein: CATQSLGGEQYF.

The gene calls are TRBV7-7 and TRBJ1-5, with D possibly matching TRBD1 (5 bases). Germline loops: CDR1 SSHAT, CDR2 FNYEAQ (reference sequence). V dropped 5 bases and J dropped 6 bases, with 11 bases sitting between them. CDR3 length equals 13 residues. The CDR3 sequence: CASSTGVGQPQHF. CDR3 bases: TGTGCCAGCAGCACGGGGGTGGGTCAGCCCCAGCATTTT.

This sequence joins TRBV23-1 and TRBJ1-5; TRBD1 matches at 7 bases. TRBV23-1 is an ORF, and what it does is uncertain. The CDR3 is made up of 13 amino acids. The V segment lost 9 bases and the J segment 2 bases; nucleotides outside the gene matches: 4. The CDR3 DNA reads TGCGCCAGTTACAGGGGTCGCAATCAGCCCCAGCATTTT. This translates into CASYRGRNQPQHF.

The gene calls are TRBV19 and TRBJ2-3, with a weak D call TRBD2 (6 bases). The CDR3 extends over 17 amino acids. CDR1 and CDR2 from the germline V gene are LNHDA and SQIVND (reference sequence). Trimming pared 8 bases from V and 2 bases from J, leaving 23 bases between. The CDR3 sequence is CASGSSRETKSTDTQYF. The CDR3 DNA sequence: TGTGCCAGTGGCAGCTCACGGGAGACTAAATCCACAGATACGCAGTATTTT.

The chain employs TRBV19 and TRBJ1-3, with a weak D call TRBD1 (6 bases). This CDR3 is 14 amino acids long. Germline V gene data show CDR1 as LNHDA and CDR2 as SQIVND (reference sequence). V lost 5 bases to trimming and J lost 4 bases, with 12 bases between them. CDR3 sequence (DNA): TGTGCCAGTAGTCCCGATACAGGGGGAAACACCATATATTTT. Translation: CASSPDTGGNTIYF.

The rearrangement links TRBV10-1 to TRBJ2-5; D might be TRBD2 (5 bases). The CDR3 consists of 14 residues. The V and J ends lost 0 bases and 6 bases respectively, with 11 bases between them. Looked up from germline, CDR1 is WNHNN and CDR2 is SYGVQD (reference sequence). The CDR3 bases are TGCGCCAGCAGTGAGTCGGGAGATTTCCAGACCCAGTACTTC. Residues: CASSESGDFQTQYF.

CDR3 in DNA: TGTGCCAGCAGCTTAGGCAATAGCGGGGGGGCCGATGAGCAGTTCTTC. Its protein product is CASSLGNSGGADEQFF. This chain joins TRBV7-9 and TRBJ2-1; 11 bases are shared with TRBD2. Germline V gives CDR1 SEHNR, CDR2 FQNEAQ (reference sequence). V lost 1 base, J lost 8 bases, and 7 bases stayed unmatched. The CDR3 totals 16 residues.

The gene calls are TRBV20-1 and TRBJ2-1, with a possible D match to TRBD1 (6 bases). Trimming pared 6 bases from V and 9 bases from J, leaving 12 bases between. CDR1 and CDR2 from the germline V gene are DFQATT and SNEGSKA (reference sequence). The CDR3 is 11 residues long. The CDR3 DNA follows: TGCAGTGCAGGGCTAGGGGGTGAGCAGTTCTTC. Amino acids: CSAGLGGEQFF.

The rearrangement uses TRBV5-4 and TRBJ2-3; 8 nucleotides agree with TRBD2. The CDR3 contains 14 residues. Trimming cost V 2 bases and J 2 bases; bases outside gene matches: 1. Germline-derived CDR1 and CDR2 are SGHNT and YYREEE (reference sequence). In DNA form, the CDR3 reads TGTGCCAGCAGCTTTAGCGGGGACACAGATACGCAGTATTTT. Amino acid sequence: CASSFSGDTDTQYF.

Here the CDR3 reads CASSETENTIYF. CDR3 bases: TGTGCCAGCAGTGAAACAGAAAACACCATATATTTT. The V call is TRBV2, the J call TRBJ1-3; D is unresolved. The CDR3 is 12 residues long. Germline-derived CDR1 and CDR2 are SNHLY and FYNNEI. Trimming cost V 2 bases and J 6 bases, with 5 bases left between them.

The chain uses TRBV9 and TRBJ1-1, with D maybe TRBD1 (6 bases). Trimming shortened V by 4 bases and J by 3 bases, and 16 bases separated the two germline ends. CDR1 is SGDLS, CDR2 YYNGEE, per germline. The length of the CDR3 is 15 residues. DNA of the CDR3: TGTGCCAGCAGCCCTGGGGGGGGGCCTTACACTGAAGCTTTCTTT. Amino acid sequence: CASSPGGGPYTEAFF.

This rearrangement joins TRBV24-1 to TRBJ2-3; D might be TRBD1 (6 bases). CDR3 length equals 16 residues. Germline CDR1 reads KGHDR; CDR2 reads SFDVKD. Trimming left V 3 bases short and J 1 base short, with 13 bases between. The CDR3 coding sequence is TGTGCCACCAGTGATGCCACAGGGTCGGGCACAGATACGCAGTATTTT. Amino acid sequence: CATSDATGSGTDTQYF.

The gene calls are TRBV19 and TRBJ2-5; D perhaps matches TRBD2 (7 bases). Germline lookup yields CDR1 LNHDA and CDR2 SQIVND (reference sequence). The CDR3 is 15 amino acids. V was clipped by 0 bases and J by 5 bases, with 13 bases between them. The CDR3 sequence: CASSIDGGLGETQYF. In DNA, the CDR3 is TGTGCCAGTAGTATAGACGGGGGGCTGGGGGAGACCCAGTACTTC.

The rearrangement uses TRBV3-1 (or the pseudogene TRBV3-2) and TRBJ1-4, with D perhaps TRBD1 (6 bases). The germline V gene encodes CDR1 LGHDT and CDR2 YNNKEL (reference sequence). V dropped 5 bases and J dropped 3 bases, with 28 bases sitting between them. The CDR3 spans 20 residues. This CDR3 reads CASSGGFRRDKPAANEKLFF. CDR3 in DNA: TGTGCCAGCAGCGGTGGGTTCCGCCGGGACAAACCGGCGGCTAATGAAAAACTGTTTTTT.

This clone was recorded a few times. This chain links TRBV5-1 with TRBJ1-3; the D is unclear. V lost 0 bases to trimming and J lost 2 bases, with 9 bases between them. CDR3 length equals 15 residues. Germline V gene data show CDR1 as SGHRS and CDR2 as YFSETQ. The CDR3 spells CASSLGLLAGNTIYF. Written as DNA, the CDR3 is TGCGCCAGCAGCTTGGGACTATTAGCTGGAAACACCATATATTTT.

This chain connects TRBV27 to TRBJ1-1; D is unresolved. Between the trimmed V and J ends, which lost 7 bases and 10 bases, there was a span of 13 bases. CDR1 is MNHEY and CDR2 is SMNVEV in the germline V gene (reference sequence). This CDR3 has 11 amino acids. This chain's CDR3 is CASKSTIRAFF. The CDR3 bases are TGTGCCAGCAAGTCTACTATCAGAGCTTTCTTT.

The chain combines TRBV24-1 with TRBJ2-5, with D possibly matching TRBD2 (6 bases). Deletions cut 4 bases from V and 2 bases from J, with 16 bases between. This CDR3 region has 16 residues. Germline CDR1 KGHDR, CDR2 SFDVKD. The DNA for the CDR3 is TGTGCCACCAGTGACCCAAAAGGAGGAGGGCAAGAGACCCAGTACTTC. Amino acids: CATSDPKGGGQETQYF.

The chain is built from TRBV5-5 and TRBJ1-2, with 8 bases that match TRBD1. CDR1 and CDR2 (germline): SGHKS, YYEKEE (reference sequence). V shed 2 bases, J shed 3 bases, and the junction held 9 bases outside the gene matches. This CDR3 spans 16 amino acids. This CDR3 reads CASSFLMGGQDYGYTF. The CDR3 DNA is TGTGCCAGCAGCTTTCTTATGGGGGGACAGGACTATGGCTACACCTTC.

The chain couples TRBV28 to TRBJ2-1; the match to TRBD2 covers 7 bases. Germline-derived CDR1 and CDR2 are MDHEN and SYDVKM. This CDR3 comprises 13 residues. V lost 6 bases and J lost 8; bases outside the gene matches: 7. The CDR3 loop is CASRRTRYDEQFF. CDR3 coding DNA: TGTGCCAGCAGGAGGACTAGATATGATGAGCAGTTCTTC.

This clone was seen only once. The V and J genes are TRBV4-1 and TRBJ2-5, with 7 bases lining up with TRBD1. This CDR3 region has 15 residues. The J segment lost 5 bases and the V segment lost 4 bases, leaving 10 bases of the junction unmatched. In germline, CDR1 is MGHRA, CDR2 YSYEKL. This CDR3 reads CASSLTQGRRETQYF. CDR3 in DNA: TGCGCCAGCAGCCTGACACAGGGGCGGCGGGAGACCCAGTACTTC.

CDR3 DNA sequence: TGTGCCACCAGGGGACAGGGAGAGGGCCCCCAGCATTTT. Its protein is CATRGQGEGPQHF. The V and J genes are TRBV10-3 and TRBJ1-5; 9 nucleotides line up with TRBD1. Unmatched junction bases numbered 11, after V lost 10 bases and J lost 10 bases. This CDR3 has 13 amino acids. Germline assignment: CDR1 ENHRY and CDR2 SYGVKD.

The chain joins TRBV5-4 to TRBJ1-6, with 7 bases lining up with TRBD1. The CDR3 has 13 residues. Germline V lookup: CDR1 SGHNT, CDR2 YYREEE (reference sequence). J was trimmed by 8 bases and V by 5 bases; bases with no gene match: 4. For the CDR3, the DNA is TGTGCCAGCAGTCCCGACAGGGATTCACCCCTCCACTTT. Translating gives CASSPDRDSPLHF.

The chain joins TRBV25-1 to TRBJ2-1; D may be TRBD1 (6 bases). The V and J ends lost 1 base and 8 bases respectively, with 9 bases between them. The CDR3 consists of 13 residues. Looked up from germline, CDR1 is MGHDK and CDR2 is SYGVNS. The CDR3 loop is CASSESGVDEQFF. The DNA for the CDR3 is TGTGCCAGCAGTGAATCAGGGGTGGATGAGCAGTTCTTC.

This chain links TRBV5-1 with TRBJ1-1; tentatively, D is TRBD1 (6 bases). The CDR3 totals 14 residues. CDR1 and CDR2 from the germline V gene are SGHRS and YFSETQ. The V end lost 0 bases, the J end lost 1 base, and 7 bases lay between the germline ends. Here the CDR3 DNA reads TGCGCCAGCAGCTTGGACAGGGAGAACACTGAAGCTTTCTTT. It yields the protein CASSLDRENTEAFF.

The chain recombines TRBV3-1 (or the pseudogene TRBV3-2) with TRBJ1-1, with 9 bases aligning to TRBD1. This CDR3 is 15 amino acids long. J gave up 8 bases and V 3 bases, and 10 bases lay outside the gene matches. Per the germline V gene, CDR1 is LGHDT and CDR2 is YNNKEL (reference sequence). The CDR3 DNA follows: TGTGCCAGCAGCCATGCCGCCGGGACAGGGAGCGAAGCTTTCTTT. Its translation is CASSHAAGTGSEAFF.

This clone appeared a few times. CDR3 sequence reads: CATSTGTGGSPLHF. DNA for the CDR3: TGTGCCACCAGCACCGGGACAGGGGGGTCACCCCTCCACTTT. The gene calls are TRBV15 and TRBJ1-6; 11 bases are shared with TRBD1. V shed 4 bases, J shed 10 bases, and the junction held 3 bases outside the gene matches. This CDR3 contains 14 residues. CDR1 is LNHNV, CDR2 YYDKDF, per germline (reference sequence).

The V gene is TRBV19, the J gene TRBJ1-1; a possible D gene is TRBD1 (5 bases). CDR3 length equals 14 residues. Per germline, CDR1 LNHDA and CDR2 SQIVND (reference sequence). V lost 7 bases and J lost 0, with 12 bases in between. The CDR3 sequence: CASKGTKVNTEAFF. Here the CDR3 DNA reads TGTGCCAGTAAGGGGACTAAGGTGAACACTGAAGCTTTCTTT.

A few counts support this clone. V gene TRBV4-1 combines with J gene TRBJ2-1; possible D gene TRBD2, 5 bases. V was clipped by 1 base and J by 4 bases, with 14 bases between them. Germline CDR1 MGHRA, CDR2 YSYEKL. The CDR3 has 16 residues. CDR3 sequence reads: CASSQGRAPQYNEQFF. CDR3 DNA: TGCGCCAGCAGCCAAGGGCGGGCACCACAATACAATGAGCAGTTCTTC.